This TCR beta chain was retrieved from a study of T cells in narcolepsy. Per the germline V gene, CDR1 is KGHSH and CDR2 is LQKENI. This CDR3 region has 14 residues. Deletions cut 2 bases from V and 0 bases from J, with 7 bases between. The repertoire was sequenced with immunoSEQ multiplex PCR; TCRdb's copy has only in-frame clones and lacks some. This table has approximately 40,000 clones, approximately 90% appearing once. This receptor was obtained from a human donor with narcolepsy. Material for sequencing was CD45RA- memory CD4+ T cells from PBMCs. This chain joins TRBV18 and TRBJ2-5; no clear D. CDR3 sequence (DNA): TGTGCCAGCTCACCAAGGGCGGACCAAGAGACCCAGTACTTC. It is translated as CASSPRADQETQYF.